The rows below give T cell receptor beta chains drawn from one sample of a study of shared T cell receptors in the human thymus. Profiled with immunoSEQ multiplex PCR; TCRdb holds only in-frame clones, not every one. The data show hundreds of thousands of clones, 87% seen once. This same sample was also taken into another study, of human thymus T cells.

Sequencing input: thymocytes. The receptors come from a boy under two years old with a congenital heart defect. The CDR3 runs from the conserved cysteine through the conserved F or W. D genes are given only for firm matches. Clone size, where shown, is once, few, many, or a class for clones that have expanded.

clone size	CDR3 length	J gene	D gene	V gene	CDR3 DNA	CDR3 protein
-	15	TRBJ1-6	-	TRBV5-1	TGCGCCAGCAGTGATGAGGAGCCCGGGGATTCACCCCTCCACTTT	CASSDEEPGDSPLHF
-	16	TRBJ1-5	TRBD1	TRBV4-1	TGCGCCAGCAGCCATACAGGGGGCGCGTCTAGGCAGCCCCAGCATTTT	CASSHTGGASRQPQHF
once	16	TRBJ2-1	TRBD2	TRBV5-1	TGCGCCAGCAGCTCCTTCCCGGCGGGGGGATATAATGAGCAGTTCTTC	CASSSFPAGGYNEQFF
few	16	TRBJ2-7	-	TRBV28	TGTGCCGGTCACCAGGGTGGCAGGGTATGTTGTTGCGAGCAGTACTTC	CAGHQGGRVCCCEQYF
-	15	TRBJ2-1	TRBD2	TRBV5-3	TGTGCCAGAAGCGACAAGGGCCTAGCGGGACCTGAGCAGTTCTTC	CARSDKGLAGPEQFF
-	16	TRBJ2-1	TRBD1	TRBV7-9	TGTGCCAGCAGCTACCTGACAGGGGGCGACTACAATGAGCAGTTCTTC	CASSYLTGGDYNEQFF
-	16	TRBJ2-7	-	TRBV5-1	TGCGCCAGCAGCTTGGGAACCCCGGGAACTAGCTACGAGCAGTACTTC	CASSLGTPGTSYEQYF
-	15	TRBJ2-7	TRBD2	TRBV28	TGTGCCAGCAGTTTACGTAGCGGGAGGGCCCTTGAGCAGTACTTC	CASSLRSGRALEQYF
-	18	TRBJ2-1	TRBD1	TRBV11-2	TGTGCCAGCCACTATTGGGACAGGGGGGTGATACGGTACAATGAGCAGTTCTTC	CASHYWDRGVIRYNEQFF
-	14	TRBJ2-5	-	TRBV27	TGTGCCAGCTCCACGGAGGGCTACCAAGAGACCCAGTACTTC	CASSTEGYQETQYF
-	17	TRBJ2-3	-	TRBV9	TGTGCCAGCAGCTCTTTTTCAGCGCCCGCTAGCACAGATACGCAGTATTTT	CASSSFSAPASTDTQYF
few	18	TRBJ1-2	TRBD1	TRBV13	TGTGCCAGCAGCTTCTTAGGACAGGTTCAGCCCCATCCCTATGGCTACACCTTC	CASSFLGQVQPHPYGYTF
-	14	TRBJ2-7	TRBD1	TRBV5-4	TGTGCCAGCAGCCCCCGGGACAGTTCCTACGAGCAGTACTTC	CASSPRDSSYEQYF
-	14	TRBJ2-6	-	TRBV10-2	TGCGCCAGTGGAGGTCTGTTGGGGGCCAACGTCCTGACTTTC	CASGGLLGANVLTF
-	16	TRBJ2-1	TRBD2	TRBV15	TGTGCCACCAGCGCCCGAGGGCGGGAGGCCTGGGGTGAGCAGTTCTTC	CATSARGREAWGEQFF